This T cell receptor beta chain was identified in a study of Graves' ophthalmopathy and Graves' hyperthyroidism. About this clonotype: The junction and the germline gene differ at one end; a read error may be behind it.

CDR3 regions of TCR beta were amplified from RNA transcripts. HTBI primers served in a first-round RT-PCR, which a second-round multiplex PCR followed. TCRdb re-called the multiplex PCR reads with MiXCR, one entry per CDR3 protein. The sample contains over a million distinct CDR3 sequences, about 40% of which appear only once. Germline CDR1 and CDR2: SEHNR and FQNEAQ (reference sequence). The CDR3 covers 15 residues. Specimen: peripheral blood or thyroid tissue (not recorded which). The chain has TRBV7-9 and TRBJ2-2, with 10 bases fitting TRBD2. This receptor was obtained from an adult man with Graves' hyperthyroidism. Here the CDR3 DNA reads TGCGCCAGCAGCGCAGGGACTAGCGCCACCGGGGAGCTGTTTTTT. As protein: CASSAGTSATGELFF. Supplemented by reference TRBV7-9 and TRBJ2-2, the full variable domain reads DTGVSQNPRHKITKRGQNVTFRCDPISEHNRLYWYRQTLGQGPEFLTYFQNEAQLEKSRLLSDRFSAERPKGSFSTLEIQRTEQGDSAMYLCASSAGTSATGELFFGEGSRLTVL.